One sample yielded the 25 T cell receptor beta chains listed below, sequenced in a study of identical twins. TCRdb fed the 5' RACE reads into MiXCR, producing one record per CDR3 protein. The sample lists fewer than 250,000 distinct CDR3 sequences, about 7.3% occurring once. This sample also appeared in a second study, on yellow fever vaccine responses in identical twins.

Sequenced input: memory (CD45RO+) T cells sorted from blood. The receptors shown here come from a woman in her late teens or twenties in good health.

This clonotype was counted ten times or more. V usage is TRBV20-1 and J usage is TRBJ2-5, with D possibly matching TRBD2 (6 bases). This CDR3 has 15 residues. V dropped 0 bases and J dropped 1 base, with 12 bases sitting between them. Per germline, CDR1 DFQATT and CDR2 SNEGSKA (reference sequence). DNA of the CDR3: TGCAGTGCTAGAGACCCCCGGGGGTTCCAAGAGACCCAGTACTTC. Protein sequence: CSARDPRGFQETQYF.

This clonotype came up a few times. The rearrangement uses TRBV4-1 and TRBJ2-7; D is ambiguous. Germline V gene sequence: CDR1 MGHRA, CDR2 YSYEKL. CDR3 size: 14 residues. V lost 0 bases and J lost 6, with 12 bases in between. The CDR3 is CASSQDPWTSEQYF. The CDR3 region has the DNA TGCGCCAGCAGCCAAGACCCCTGGACCAGCGAGCAGTACTTC.

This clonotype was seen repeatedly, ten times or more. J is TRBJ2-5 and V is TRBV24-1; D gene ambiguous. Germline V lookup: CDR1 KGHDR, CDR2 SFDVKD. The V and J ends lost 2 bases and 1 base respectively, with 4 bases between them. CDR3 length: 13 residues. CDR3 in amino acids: CATSDYAQETQYF. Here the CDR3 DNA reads TGTGCCACCAGTGATTACGCCCAAGAGACCCAGTACTTC.

CDR3 amino acids: CASSLEKLETQYF. In nucleotides, the CDR3 is TGTGCCAGCAGCTTAGAGAAGCTGGAGACCCAGTACTTC. J is TRBJ2-5 and V is TRBV7-8; D ambiguous. The germline V gene has CDR1 SGHVS and CDR2 FQNEAQ. The CDR3 is 13 amino acids. V dropped 1 base and J dropped 5 bases, with 8 bases sitting between them.

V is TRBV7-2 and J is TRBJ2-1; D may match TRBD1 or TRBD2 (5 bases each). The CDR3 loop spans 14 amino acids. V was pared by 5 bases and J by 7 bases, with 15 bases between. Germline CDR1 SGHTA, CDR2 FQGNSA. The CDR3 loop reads CASSPGAFWNEQFF. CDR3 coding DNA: TGTGCCAGCAGCCCCGGGGCCTTTTGGAATGAGCAGTTCTTC.

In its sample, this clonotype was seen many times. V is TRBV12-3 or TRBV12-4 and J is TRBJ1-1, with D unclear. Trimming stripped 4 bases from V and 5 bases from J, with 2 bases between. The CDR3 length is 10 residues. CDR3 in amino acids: CASSYTEAFF. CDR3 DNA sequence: TGTGCCAGCAGTTATACTGAAGCTTTCTTT.

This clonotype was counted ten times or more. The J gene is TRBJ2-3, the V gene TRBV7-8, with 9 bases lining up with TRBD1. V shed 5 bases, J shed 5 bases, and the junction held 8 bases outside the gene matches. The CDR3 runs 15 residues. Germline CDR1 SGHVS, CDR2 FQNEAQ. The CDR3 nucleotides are TGTGCCAGCAGCCTGAGGGACAGGGATGTAGATACGCAGTATTTT. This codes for CASSLRDRDVDTQYF. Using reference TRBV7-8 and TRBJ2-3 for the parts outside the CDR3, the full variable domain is GAGVSQSPRYKVAKRGQDVALRCDPISGHVSLFWYQQALGQGPEFLTYFQNEAQLDKSGLPSDRFFAERPEGSVSTLKIQRTQQEDSAVYLCASSLRDRDVDTQYFGPGTRLTVL.

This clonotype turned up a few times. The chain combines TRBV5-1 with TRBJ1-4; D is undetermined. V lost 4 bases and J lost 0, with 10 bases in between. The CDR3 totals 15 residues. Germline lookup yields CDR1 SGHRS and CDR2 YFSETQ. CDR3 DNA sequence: TGCGCCAGCAGCCGGAACAGAGCAACTAATGAAAAACTGTTTTTT. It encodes CASSRNRATNEKLFF.

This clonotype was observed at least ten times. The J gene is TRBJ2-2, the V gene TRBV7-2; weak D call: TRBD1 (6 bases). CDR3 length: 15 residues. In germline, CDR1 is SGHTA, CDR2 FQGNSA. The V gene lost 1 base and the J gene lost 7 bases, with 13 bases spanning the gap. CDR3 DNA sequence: TGTGCCAGCAGCTTAGAAGGGGGTTTTGGCGGGGAGCTGTTTTTT. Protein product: CASSLEGGFGGELFF.

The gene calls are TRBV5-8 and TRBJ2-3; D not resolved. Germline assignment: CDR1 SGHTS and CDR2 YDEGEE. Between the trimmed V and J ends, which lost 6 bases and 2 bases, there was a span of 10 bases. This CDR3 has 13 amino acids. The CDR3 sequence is CASTRTFTDTQYF. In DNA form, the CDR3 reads TGTGCCAGCACCCGGACGTTCACAGATACGCAGTATTTT.

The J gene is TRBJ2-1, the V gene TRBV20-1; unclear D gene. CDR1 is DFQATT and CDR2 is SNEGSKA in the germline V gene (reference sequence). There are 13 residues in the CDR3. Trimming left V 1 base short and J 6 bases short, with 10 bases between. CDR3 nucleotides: TGCAGTGCTAGAGCCCAGTGGAGCAATGAGCAGTTCTTC. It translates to CSARAQWSNEQFF.

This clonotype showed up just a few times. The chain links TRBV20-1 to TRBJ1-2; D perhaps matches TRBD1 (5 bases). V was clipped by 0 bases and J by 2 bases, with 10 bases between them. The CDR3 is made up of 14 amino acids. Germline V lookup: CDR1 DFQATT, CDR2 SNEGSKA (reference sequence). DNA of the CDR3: TGCAGTGCTAGAGAACGGGGACTCAACTATGGCTACACCTTC. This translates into CSARERGLNYGYTF.

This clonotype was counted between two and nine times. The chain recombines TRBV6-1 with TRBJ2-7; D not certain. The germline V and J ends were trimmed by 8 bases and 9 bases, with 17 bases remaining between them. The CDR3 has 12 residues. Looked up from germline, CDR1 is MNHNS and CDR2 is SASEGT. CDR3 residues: CASLDGYERQYV. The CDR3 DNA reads TGTGCCAGCCTGGACGGCTACGAGCGGCAGTACGTC.

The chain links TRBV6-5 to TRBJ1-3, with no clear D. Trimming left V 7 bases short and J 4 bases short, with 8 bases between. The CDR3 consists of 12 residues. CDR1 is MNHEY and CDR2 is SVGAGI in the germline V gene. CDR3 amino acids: CASTSQGNTIYF. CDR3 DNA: TGTGCCAGCACCTCCCAAGGAAACACCATATATTTT.

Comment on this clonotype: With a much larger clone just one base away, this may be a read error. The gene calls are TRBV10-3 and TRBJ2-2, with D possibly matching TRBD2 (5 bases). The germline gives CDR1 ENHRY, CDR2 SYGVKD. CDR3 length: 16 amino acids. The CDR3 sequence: CAISFTDGVNTRELFF. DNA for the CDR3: TGTGCCATCTCGTTCACAGACGGGGTTAACACCCGGGAGCTGTTTTTT.

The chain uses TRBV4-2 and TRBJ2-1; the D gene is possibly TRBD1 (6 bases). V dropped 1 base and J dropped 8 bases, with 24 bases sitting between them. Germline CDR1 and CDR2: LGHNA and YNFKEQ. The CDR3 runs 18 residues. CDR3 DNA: TGTGCCAGCAGCCAAGTTTACGAGGGAGAGGGGGAAGTGGATGAGCAGTTCTTC. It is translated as CASSQVYEGEGEVDEQFF.

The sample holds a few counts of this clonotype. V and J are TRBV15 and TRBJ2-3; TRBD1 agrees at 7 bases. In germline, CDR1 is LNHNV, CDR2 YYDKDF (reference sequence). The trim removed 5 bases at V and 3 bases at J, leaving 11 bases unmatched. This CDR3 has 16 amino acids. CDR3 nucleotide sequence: TGTGCCACCAGCCCCCAAGGGGGACAGATTACAGATACGCAGTATTTT. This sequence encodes CATSPQGGQITDTQYF.

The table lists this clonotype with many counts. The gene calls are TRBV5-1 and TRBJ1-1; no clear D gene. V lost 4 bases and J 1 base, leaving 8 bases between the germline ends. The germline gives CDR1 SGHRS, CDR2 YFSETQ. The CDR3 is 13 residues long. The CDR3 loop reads CASSQDGNTEAFF. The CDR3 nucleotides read TGCGCCAGCAGCCAGGACGGGAACACTGAAGCTTTCTTT.

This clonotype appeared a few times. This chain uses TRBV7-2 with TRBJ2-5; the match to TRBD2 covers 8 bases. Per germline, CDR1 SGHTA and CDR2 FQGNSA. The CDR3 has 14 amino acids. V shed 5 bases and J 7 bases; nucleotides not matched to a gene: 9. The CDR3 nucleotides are TGTGCCAGCAGCATTAGCGGGGCGCTAGGGACCCAGTACTTC. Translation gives CASSISGALGTQYF.

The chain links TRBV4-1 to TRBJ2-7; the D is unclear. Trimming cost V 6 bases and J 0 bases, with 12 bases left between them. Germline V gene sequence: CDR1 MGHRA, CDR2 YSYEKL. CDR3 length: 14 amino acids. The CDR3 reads CASSLAYSSYEQYF. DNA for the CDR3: TGCGCCAGCAGTCTGGCCTACAGCTCCTACGAGCAGTACTTC.

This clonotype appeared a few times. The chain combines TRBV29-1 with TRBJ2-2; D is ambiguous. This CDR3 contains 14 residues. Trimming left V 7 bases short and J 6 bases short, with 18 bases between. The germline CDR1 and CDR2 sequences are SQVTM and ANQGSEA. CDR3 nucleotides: TGCAGCGCAAACAGTGGGCTACGGTCCGGGGAGCTGTTTTTT. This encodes CSANSGLRSGELFF.

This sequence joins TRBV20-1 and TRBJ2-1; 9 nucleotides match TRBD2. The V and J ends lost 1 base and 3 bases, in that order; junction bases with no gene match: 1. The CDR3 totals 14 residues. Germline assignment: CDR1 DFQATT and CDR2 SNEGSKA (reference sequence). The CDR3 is CSARGGGDYNEQFF. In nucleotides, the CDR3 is TGCAGTGCTAGAGGCGGGGGGGACTACAATGAGCAGTTCTTC.

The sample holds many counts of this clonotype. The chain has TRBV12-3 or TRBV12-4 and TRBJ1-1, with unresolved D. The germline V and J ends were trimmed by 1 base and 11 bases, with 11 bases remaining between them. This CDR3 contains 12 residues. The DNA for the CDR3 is TGTGCCAGCAGTTTAGAAGGAAGTAAGGCTTTCTTT. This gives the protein CASSLEGSKAFF.

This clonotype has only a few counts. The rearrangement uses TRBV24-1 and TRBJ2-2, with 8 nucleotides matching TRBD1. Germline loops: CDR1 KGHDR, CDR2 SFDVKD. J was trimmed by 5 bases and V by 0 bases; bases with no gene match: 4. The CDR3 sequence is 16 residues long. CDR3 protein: CATSDLGQGWTGELFF. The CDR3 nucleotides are TGTGCCACCAGTGATTTGGGACAGGGTTGGACCGGGGAGCTGTTTTTT.

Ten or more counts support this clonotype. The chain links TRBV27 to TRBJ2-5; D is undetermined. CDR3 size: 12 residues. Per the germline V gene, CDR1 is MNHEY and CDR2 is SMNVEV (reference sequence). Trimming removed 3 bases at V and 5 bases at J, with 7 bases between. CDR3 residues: CASSFEWETQYF. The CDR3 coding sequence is TGTGCCAGCAGTTTTGAATGGGAGACCCAGTACTTC.